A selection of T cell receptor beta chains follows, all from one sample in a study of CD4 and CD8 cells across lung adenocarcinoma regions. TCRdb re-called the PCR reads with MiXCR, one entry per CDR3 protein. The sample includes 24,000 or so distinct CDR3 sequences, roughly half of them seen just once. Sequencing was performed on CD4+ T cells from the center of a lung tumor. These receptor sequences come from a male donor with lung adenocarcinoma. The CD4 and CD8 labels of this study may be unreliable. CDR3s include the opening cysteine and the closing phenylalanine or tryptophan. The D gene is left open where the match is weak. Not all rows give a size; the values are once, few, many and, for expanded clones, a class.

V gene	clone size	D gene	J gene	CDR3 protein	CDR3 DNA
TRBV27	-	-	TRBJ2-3	CASRVQGVRVTETQYF	TGTGCCAGCAGGGTACAAGGGGTCCGGGTCACAGAGACCCAGTACTTT
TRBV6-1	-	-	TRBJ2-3	CASRSSSDEQYF	TGTGCCAGCAGATCTTCGTCCGATGAGCAGTATTTC
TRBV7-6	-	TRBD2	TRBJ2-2	CASSLNLAGGVNTEELFF	TGTGCCAGCAGCTTAAATCTAGCGGGAGGTGTGAACACCGAGGAGCTGTTTTTT
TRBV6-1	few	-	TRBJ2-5	CASSESQGWETQYF	TGTGCCAGCAGTGAGTCTCAGGGGTGGGAGACCCAGTACTTC
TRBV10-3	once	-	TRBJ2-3	CAGRGGRGQDTQYF	TGTGCGGGGCGCGGGGGCCGAGGGCAAGATACCCAGTATTTC
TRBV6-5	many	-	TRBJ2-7	CASSNKGGLISYEQYF	TGTGCCAGCAGTAATAAGGGGGGCCTGATATCCTACGAGCAGTACTTC
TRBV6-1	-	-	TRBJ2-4	CASSEMASDKDIQYF	TGTGCCAGCAGTGAAATGGCTAGCGACAAAGACATTCAGTACTTC
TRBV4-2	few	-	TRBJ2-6	CASSQSPAGANVLTF	TGTGCCAGCAGCCAATCCCCGGCTGGGGCCAACGTCCTGACTTTC
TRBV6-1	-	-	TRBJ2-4	CARSPGPGDKNTQYF	TGTGCCCGCAGTCCGGGACCGGGAGACAAAAATACTCAGTATTTC
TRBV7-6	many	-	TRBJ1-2	CASSLAGDYGYTF	TGTGCCAGCAGCTTAGCAGGGGACTATGGCTACACCTTC
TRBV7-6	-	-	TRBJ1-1	CASSLGGVNTEAFF	TGTGCCAGCAGCTTAGGAGGGGTGAACACTGAAGCTTTCTTT
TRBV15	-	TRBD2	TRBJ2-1	CATKLAGDHNEQFF	TGTGCCACGAAGCTAGCGGGAGACCACAATGAGCAGTTCTTC
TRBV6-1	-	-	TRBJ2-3	CASRVRFDGPEAQYF	TGTGCCAGCCGAGTTCGATTCGACGGCCCCGAGGCGCAGTATTTT
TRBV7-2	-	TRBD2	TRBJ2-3	CASSLGVGGGVTDTQYF	TGTGCCAGCAGCTTAGGGGTCGGCGGGGGGGTAACAGATACGCAGTATTTT
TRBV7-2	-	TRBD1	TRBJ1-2	CASSFGQGNYGYTF	TGTGCCAGCAGCTTTGGACAGGGGAACTATGGCTACACCTTC
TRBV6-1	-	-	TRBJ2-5	CAGSGGRAPETRYF	TGTGCGGGCAGTGGGGGCCGAGCCCCAGAGACCCGGTATTTC
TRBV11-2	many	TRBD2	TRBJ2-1	CASSPRGGASAYNEQFF	TGTGCCAGCAGCCCCCGGGGGGGCGCGTCTGCCTACAATGAGCAGTTCTTC